The 11 T cell receptor beta chains below were found in one sample sequenced in a study of blood T cell repertoires in COVID-19. Sequencing used immunoSEQ multiplex PCR; TCRdb keeps in-frame clones, though not all of them. The data show over 55,000 clones, approximately 86% seen once. Input material: peripheral blood. The source of these receptors is a human donor with active COVID-19. The donor label of this sample is uncertain.

The rearrangement uses TRBV4-3 and TRBJ2-7; D not certain. Germline V gene sequence: CDR1 LGHNA, CDR2 YSLEER. V was pared by 0 bases and J by 3 bases, with 6 bases between. This CDR3 is 13 amino acids long. The CDR3 DNA is TGCGCCAGCAGCCAAGATGCGGACTACGAGCAGTACTTC. It specifies CASSQDADYEQYF.

The V call is TRBV30, the J call TRBJ1-6; a possible D gene is TRBD1 (5 bases). This CDR3 has 15 amino acids. Germline V gene lookup returns CDR1 GTSNPN and CDR2 SVGIG (reference sequence). Trimming left V 2 bases short and J 6 bases short, with 14 bases between. CDR3 coding DNA: TGTGCCTGGAGTCCCTTTGGGGCGCGTAATTCACCCCTCCACTTT. Residues: CAWSPFGARNSPLHF.

The chain employs TRBV10-3 and TRBJ2-7, with 7 bases fitting TRBD1. The CDR3 spans 13 residues. Germline trimming cut 6 bases from V and 6 bases from J; bases unmatched to any gene: 8. The germline V gene encodes CDR1 ENHRY and CDR2 SYGVKD. The CDR3 region has the DNA TGTGCCATCAGGAACGGACAGGACAGCGAGCAGTACTTC. Translating it yields CAIRNGQDSEQYF.

This chain joins TRBV30 and TRBJ1-5; perhaps TRBD1 as D (6 bases). This CDR3 has 13 amino acids. From germline, CDR1 is GTSNPN and CDR2 SVGIG (reference sequence). Deletions cut 1 base from V and 5 bases from J, with 9 bases between. The CDR3 spells CAWSGAGDQPQHF. The CDR3 DNA follows: TGTGCCTGGAGTGGCGCAGGGGATCAGCCCCAGCATTTT.

V and J are TRBV16 and TRBJ2-1, with 10 bases identical to TRBD2. This CDR3 has 15 residues. Germline V gene sequence: CDR1 KGHSY, CDR2 FQNENV. The junction had 10 bases not matched to a gene; V was cut back by 5 bases and J by 9 bases. The CDR3 sequence is CASSSTSGIRGEQFF. The DNA of the CDR3 is TGTGCCAGCAGCTCAACTAGCGGGATCAGGGGTGAGCAGTTCTTC.

The chain uses TRBV7-9 and TRBJ1-4, with TRBD1 as a possible D gene (6 bases). CDR1 is SEHNR, CDR2 FQNEAQ, per germline (reference sequence). This CDR3 spans 15 amino acids. V dropped 5 bases and J dropped 4 bases, with 14 bases sitting between them. Written as DNA, the CDR3 is TGTGCCAGCAGCCCTGGACAGCTTTTTAATGAAAAACTGTTTTTT. Translated: CASSPGQLFNEKLFF.

V and J are TRBV4-2 and TRBJ1-5, with a possible D match to TRBD1 (6 bases). Looked up from germline, CDR1 is LGHNA and CDR2 is YNFKEQ. This CDR3 is built from 16 residues. V lost 1 base, J lost 6 bases, and 16 bases lay in between. The CDR3 DNA sequence: TGTGCCAGCAGCCAAGGAACGGTGAAAGGGGGTCAGCCCCAGCATTTT. Its translation: CASSQGTVKGGQPQHF.

This clone has more than one count but fewer than ten. The CDR3, as DNA: TGTGCCAGCAGCCCCGGGACTAGCGGGGGTGGTTTGGAGACCCAGTACTTC. This encodes CASSPGTSGGGLETQYF. V gene TRBV2 combines with J gene TRBJ2-5; 14 bases map to TRBD2. With 6 bases clipped from V and 5 bases from J, the junction kept 11 bases outside the gene matches. This CDR3 region has 17 residues. CDR1 and CDR2 from the germline V gene are SNHLY and FYNNEI.

The chain is built from TRBV18 and TRBJ1-4; D uncertain. CDR3 length: 15 amino acids. Trimming removed 2 bases from V and 4 bases from J, with 11 bases in between. CDR1 KGHSH and CDR2 LQKENI come from the germline V gene. As DNA, the CDR3 is TGTGCCAGCTCACCAGTAGACACATTTAATGAAAAACTGTTTTTT. This translates into CASSPVDTFNEKLFF.

The chain employs TRBV5-4 and TRBJ2-7, with D possibly being TRBD1 (5 bases). Looked up from germline, CDR1 is SGHNT and CDR2 is YYREEE (reference sequence). The CDR3 totals 16 residues. With 4 bases removed from V and 6 bases from J, the gap between germline ends came to 23 bases. In DNA form, the CDR3 reads TGTGCCAGCAGCCATAACCAGGGCTACATCGTGGGCGAGCAGTACTTC. This codes for CASSHNQGYIVGEQYF.

The sample holds one count of this clone. The chain uses TRBV2 and TRBJ1-2; D possibly corresponds to TRBD1 (5 bases). Germline values: CDR1 SNHLY, CDR2 FYNNEI. The CDR3 length is 12 residues. Trimming stripped 8 bases from V and 8 bases from J, with 15 bases between. In DNA, the CDR3 is TGTGCCAGCGGTAGTGGGGGAGGAGGCTACACCTTC. This sequence encodes CASGSGGGGYTF.